Ten or more counts support the clone carrying this T cell receptor (beta chain). Its antigen remains unknown. The data originate from a study of identical twins. TCRdb used MiXCR to reprocess the 5' RACE reads, holding one entry per CDR3 protein. The sample yields fewer than 450,000 distinct CDR3 sequences, 9% seen once. The CDR3 spans 17 residues. Germline CDR1 MNHEY, CDR2 SVGAGI. V gave up 0 bases and J gave up 5 bases; unmatched junction bases: 7. Study results and caveats: With abundant cord blood beta clonotypes, insertions were fewer; memory repertoires showed no such pattern.

The V and J genes are TRBV6-5 and TRBJ2-1; TRBD2 aligns across 10 bases. The sequenced sample consisted of naive T cells sorted from blood. The origin of this receptor is a woman in her 50s in good health. CDR3 residues: CASSYSSTSGTDNEQFF. In DNA form, the CDR3 reads TGTGCCAGCAGTTACTCTTCAACTAGCGGGACAGACAATGAGCAGTTCTTC.